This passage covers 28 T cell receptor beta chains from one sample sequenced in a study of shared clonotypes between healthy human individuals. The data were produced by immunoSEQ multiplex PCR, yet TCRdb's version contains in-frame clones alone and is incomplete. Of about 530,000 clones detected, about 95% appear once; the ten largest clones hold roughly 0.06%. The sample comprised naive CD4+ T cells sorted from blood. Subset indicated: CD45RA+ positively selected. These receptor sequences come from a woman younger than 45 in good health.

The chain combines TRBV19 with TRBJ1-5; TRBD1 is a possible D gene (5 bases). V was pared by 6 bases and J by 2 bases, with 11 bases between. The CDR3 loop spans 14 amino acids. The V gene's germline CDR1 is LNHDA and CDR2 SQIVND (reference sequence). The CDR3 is CASSTRAGNQPQHF. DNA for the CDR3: TGTGCCAGTAGCACCAGGGCAGGCAATCAGCCCCAGCATTTT.

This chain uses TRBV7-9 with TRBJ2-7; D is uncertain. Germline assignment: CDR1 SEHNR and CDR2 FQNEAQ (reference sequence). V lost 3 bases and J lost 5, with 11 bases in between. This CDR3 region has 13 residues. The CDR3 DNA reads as TGTGCCAGCAGCTTCTCCTATTGGGACGAGCAGTACTTC. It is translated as CASSFSYWDEQYF.

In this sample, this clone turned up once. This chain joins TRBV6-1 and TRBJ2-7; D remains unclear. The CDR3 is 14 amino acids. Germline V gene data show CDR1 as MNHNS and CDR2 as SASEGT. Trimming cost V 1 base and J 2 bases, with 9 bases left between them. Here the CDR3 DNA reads TGTGCCAGCAGTGAAGGGCAGGACCCCTACGAGCAGTACTTC. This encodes CASSEGQDPYEQYF.

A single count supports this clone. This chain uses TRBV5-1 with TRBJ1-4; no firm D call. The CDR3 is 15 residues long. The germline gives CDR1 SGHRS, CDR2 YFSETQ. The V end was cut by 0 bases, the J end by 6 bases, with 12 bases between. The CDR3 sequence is CASSLVSNRDEKLFF. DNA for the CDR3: TGCGCCAGCAGCTTGGTGTCAAATCGGGATGAAAAACTGTTTTTT. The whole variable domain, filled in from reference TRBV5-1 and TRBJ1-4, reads KAGVTQTPRYLIKTRGQQVTLSCSPISGHRSVSWYQQTPGQGLQFLFEYFSETQRNKGNFPGRFSGRQFSNSRSEMNVSTLELGDSALYLCASSLVSNRDEKLFFGSGTQLSVL.

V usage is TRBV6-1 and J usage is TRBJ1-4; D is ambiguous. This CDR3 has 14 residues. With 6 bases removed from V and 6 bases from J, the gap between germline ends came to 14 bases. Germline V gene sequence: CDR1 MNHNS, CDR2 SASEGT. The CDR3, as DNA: TGTGCCAGCAGAAGGGAGATTCCCCATGAAAAACTGTTTTTT. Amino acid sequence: CASRREIPHEKLFF.

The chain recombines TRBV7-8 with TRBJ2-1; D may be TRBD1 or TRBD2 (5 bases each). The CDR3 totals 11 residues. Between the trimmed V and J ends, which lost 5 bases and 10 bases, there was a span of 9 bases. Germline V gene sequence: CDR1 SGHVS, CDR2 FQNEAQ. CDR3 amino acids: CASSIGTEQFF. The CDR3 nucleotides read TGTGCCAGCAGCATCGGGACGGAGCAGTTCTTC.

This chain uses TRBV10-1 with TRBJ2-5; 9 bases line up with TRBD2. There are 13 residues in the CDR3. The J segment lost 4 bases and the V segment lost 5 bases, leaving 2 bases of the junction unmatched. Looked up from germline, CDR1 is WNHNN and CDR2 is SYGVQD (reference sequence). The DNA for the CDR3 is TGCGCCAGCAGTTTAGCGGGAGCAGAGACCCAGTACTTC. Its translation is CASSLAGAETQYF.

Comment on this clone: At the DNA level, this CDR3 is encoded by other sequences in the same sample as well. The CDR3 spells CASRRDGSYEQYF. CDR3 sequence (DNA): TGTGCCAGCAGGAGGGACGGCTCCTACGAGCAGTACTTC. The V call is TRBV2, the J call TRBJ2-7; D is perhaps TRBD1 or TRBD2 (5 bases each). CDR1 is SNHLY, CDR2 FYNNEI, per germline. The CDR3 is 13 residues long. The V end was cut by 6 bases, the J end by 0 bases, with 9 bases between.

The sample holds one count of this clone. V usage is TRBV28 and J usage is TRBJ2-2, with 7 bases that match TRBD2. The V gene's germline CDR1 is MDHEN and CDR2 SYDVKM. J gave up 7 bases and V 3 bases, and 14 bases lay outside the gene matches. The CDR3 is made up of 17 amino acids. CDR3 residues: CASSFLDLAEADGELFF. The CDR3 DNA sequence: TGTGCCAGCAGTTTCTTAGATCTAGCGGAGGCGGACGGGGAGCTGTTTTTT.

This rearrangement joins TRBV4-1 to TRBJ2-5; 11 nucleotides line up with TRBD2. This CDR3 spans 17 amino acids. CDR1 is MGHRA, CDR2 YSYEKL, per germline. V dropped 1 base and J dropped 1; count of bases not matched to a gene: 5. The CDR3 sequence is CASSQAGLAGRQETQYF. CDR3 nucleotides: TGCGCCAGCAGCCAAGCCGGACTAGCGGGCCGCCAAGAGACCCAGTACTTC.

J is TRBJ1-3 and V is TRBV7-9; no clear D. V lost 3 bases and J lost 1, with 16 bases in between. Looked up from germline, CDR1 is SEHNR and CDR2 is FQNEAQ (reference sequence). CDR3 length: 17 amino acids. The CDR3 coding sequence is TGTGCCAGCAGCTTCCCAGAACGAAGGGTGTCTGGAAACACCATATATTTT. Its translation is CASSFPERRVSGNTIYF. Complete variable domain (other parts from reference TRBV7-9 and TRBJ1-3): DTGVSQNPRHKITKRGQNVTFRCDPISEHNRLYWYRQTLGQGPEFLTYFQNEAQLEKSRLLSDRFSAERPKGSFSTLEIQRTEQGDSAMYLCASSFPERRVSGNTIYFGEGSWLTVV.

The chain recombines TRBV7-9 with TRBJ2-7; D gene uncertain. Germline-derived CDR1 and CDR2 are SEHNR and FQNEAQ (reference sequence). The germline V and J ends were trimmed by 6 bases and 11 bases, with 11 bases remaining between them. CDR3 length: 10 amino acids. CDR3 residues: CASSLERKYF. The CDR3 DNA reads TGTGCCAGCAGTCTCGAGAGAAAGTACTTC. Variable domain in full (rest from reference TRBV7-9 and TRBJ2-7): DTGVSQNPRHKITKRGQNVTFRCDPISEHNRLYWYRQTLGQGPEFLTYFQNEAQLEKSRLLSDRFSAERPKGSFSTLEIQRTEQGDSAMYLCASSLERKYFGPGTRLTVT.

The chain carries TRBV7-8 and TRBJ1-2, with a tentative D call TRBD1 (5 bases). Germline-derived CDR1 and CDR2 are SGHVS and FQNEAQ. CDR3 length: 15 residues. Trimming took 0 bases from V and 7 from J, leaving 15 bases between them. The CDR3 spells CASSLAGRDWLGYTF. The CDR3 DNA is TGTGCCAGCAGCTTAGCCGGCAGGGACTGGCTTGGCTACACCTTC.

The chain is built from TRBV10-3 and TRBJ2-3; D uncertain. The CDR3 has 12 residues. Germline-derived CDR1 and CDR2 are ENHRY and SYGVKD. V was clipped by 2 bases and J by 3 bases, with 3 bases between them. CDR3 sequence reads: CAISENTDTQYF. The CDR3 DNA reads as TGTGCCATCAGTGAGAATACAGATACGCAGTATTTT.

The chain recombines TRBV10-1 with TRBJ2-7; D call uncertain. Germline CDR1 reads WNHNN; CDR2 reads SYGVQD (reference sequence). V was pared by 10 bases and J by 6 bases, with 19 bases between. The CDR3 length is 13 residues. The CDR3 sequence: CAIPPYPPGEQYF. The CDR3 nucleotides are TGCGCCATTCCTCCGTATCCGCCTGGCGAGCAGTACTTC.

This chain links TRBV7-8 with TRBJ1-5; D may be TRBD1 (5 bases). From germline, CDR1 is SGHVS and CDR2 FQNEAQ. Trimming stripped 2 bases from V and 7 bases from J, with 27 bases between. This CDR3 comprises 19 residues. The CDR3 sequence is CASSLSPWVGEGRDQPQHF. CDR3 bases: TGTGCCAGCAGCTTAAGCCCCTGGGTAGGAGAGGGGCGCGACCAGCCCCAGCATTTT.

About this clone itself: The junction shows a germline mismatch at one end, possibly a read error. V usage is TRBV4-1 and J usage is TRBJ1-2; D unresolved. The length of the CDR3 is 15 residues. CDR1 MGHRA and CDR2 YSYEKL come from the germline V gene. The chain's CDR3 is CASSQGPLANYGYTF. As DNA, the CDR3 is TGTGCCAGCAGCCAAGGGCCCCTAGCTAACTATGGCTACACCTTC.

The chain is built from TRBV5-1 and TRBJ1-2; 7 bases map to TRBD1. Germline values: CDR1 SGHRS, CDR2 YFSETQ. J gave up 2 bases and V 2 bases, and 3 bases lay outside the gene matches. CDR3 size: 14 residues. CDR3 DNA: TGCGCCAGCAGCTTACTGACAGGGAACTATGGCTACACCTTC. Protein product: CASSLLTGNYGYTF.

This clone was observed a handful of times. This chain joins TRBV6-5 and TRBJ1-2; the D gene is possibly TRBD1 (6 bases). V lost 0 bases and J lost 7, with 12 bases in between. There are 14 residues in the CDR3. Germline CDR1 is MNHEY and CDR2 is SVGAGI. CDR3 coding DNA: TGTGCCAGCAGTTACTCGAAAGGGGGTTTTGGCTACACCTTC. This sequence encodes CASSYSKGGFGYTF.

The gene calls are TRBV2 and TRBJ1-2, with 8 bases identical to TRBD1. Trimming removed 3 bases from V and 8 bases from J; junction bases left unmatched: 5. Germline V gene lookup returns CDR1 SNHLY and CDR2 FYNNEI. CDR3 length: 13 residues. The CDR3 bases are TGTGCCAGCAGTGAGCGGACAGGGAACGGCTACACCTTC. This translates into CASSERTGNGYTF.

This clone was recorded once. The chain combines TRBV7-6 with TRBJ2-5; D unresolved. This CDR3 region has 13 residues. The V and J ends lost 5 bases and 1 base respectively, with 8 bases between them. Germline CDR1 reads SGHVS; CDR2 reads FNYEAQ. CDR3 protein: CASSRNTQETQYF. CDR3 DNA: TGTGCCAGCAGCCGCAATACCCAAGAGACCCAGTACTTC.

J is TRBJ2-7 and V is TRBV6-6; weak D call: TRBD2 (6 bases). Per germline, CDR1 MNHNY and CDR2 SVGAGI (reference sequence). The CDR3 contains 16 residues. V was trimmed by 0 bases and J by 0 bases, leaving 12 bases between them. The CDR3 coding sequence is TGTGCCAGCAGTTACTCGATCCGGGACTCCTCCTACGAGCAGTACTTC. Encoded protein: CASSYSIRDSSYEQYF.

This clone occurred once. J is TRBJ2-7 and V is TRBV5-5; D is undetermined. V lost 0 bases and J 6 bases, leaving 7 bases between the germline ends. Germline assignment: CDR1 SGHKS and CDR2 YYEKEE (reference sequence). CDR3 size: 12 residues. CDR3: CASSLVFREQYF. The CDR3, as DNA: TGTGCCAGCAGCTTGGTTTTCCGCGAGCAGTACTTC.

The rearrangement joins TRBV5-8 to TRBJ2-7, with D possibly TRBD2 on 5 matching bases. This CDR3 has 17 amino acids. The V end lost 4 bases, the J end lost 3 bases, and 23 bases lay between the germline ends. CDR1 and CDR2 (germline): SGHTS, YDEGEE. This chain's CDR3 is CASSVGRGSTFDYEQYF. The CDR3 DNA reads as TGTGCCAGCAGCGTGGGGAGAGGATCCACTTTCGACTACGAGCAGTACTTC.

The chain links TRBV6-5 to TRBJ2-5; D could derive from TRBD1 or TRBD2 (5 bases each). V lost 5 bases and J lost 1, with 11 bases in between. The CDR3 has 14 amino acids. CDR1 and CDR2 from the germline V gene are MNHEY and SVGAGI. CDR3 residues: CASSRDRSQETQYF. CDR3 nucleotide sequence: TGTGCCAGCAGTCGGGACCGCAGCCAAGAGACCCAGTACTTC.

DNA of the CDR3: TGTGCCAGCAGCGCTGGGGGTGTAAATGAGCAGTTCTTC. Protein product: CASSAGGVNEQFF. The V and J genes are TRBV9 and TRBJ2-1, with D perhaps matching TRBD1 or TRBD2 (5 bases each). V dropped 3 bases and J dropped 7 bases, with 11 bases sitting between them. The CDR3 contains 13 residues. Germline V gene sequence: CDR1 SGDLS, CDR2 YYNGEE.

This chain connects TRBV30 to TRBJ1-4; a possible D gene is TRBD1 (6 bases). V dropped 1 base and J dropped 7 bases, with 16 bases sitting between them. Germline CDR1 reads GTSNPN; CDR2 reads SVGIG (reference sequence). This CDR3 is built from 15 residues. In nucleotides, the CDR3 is TGTGCCTGGAGTGCTACAGGGTCCTGGGGTGAAAAACTGTTTTTT. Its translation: CAWSATGSWGEKLFF.

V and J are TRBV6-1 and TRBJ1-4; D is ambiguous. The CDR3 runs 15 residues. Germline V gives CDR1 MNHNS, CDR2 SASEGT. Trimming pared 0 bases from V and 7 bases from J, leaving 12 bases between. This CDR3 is CASSEAGWAGEKLFF. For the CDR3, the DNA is TGTGCCAGCAGTGAAGCAGGCTGGGCAGGTGAAAAACTGTTTTTT.